The clone carrying this T cell receptor (beta chain) was counted ten times or more. These data originate in a study of low-dose radiotherapy and immunotherapy resistance in tumors. Study background: A dose of 300 mg of oral aspirin was taken by patients daily for four cycles from cycle 1 day 1.

Sample time point: before trial treatment. Advanced solid tumors without tumor-infiltrating lymphocytes were required for inclusion. Primers targeting TRAV and TRBV primed first-strand cDNA, covering alpha and beta chains. With a constant-region primer and a V-primer adapter, TCRs were subjected to roughly 18 PCR cycles of amplification. Each CDR3 protein is one row after TCRdb ran MiXCR on the reads. The sample consists of about 82,000 distinct CDR3 sequences, approximately 20% of them appearing once. The germline CDR1 and CDR2 sequences are DFQATT and SNEGSKA (reference sequence). V lost 2 bases, J lost 1 base, and 12 bases lay in between. This CDR3 is built from 14 residues.

J is TRBJ2-7 and V is TRBV20-1; a weak D match, TRBD1 (6 bases). The sequencing here drew on PBMCs, taken before treatment. The source of this sequence is a male donor with prostate cancer. CDR3 DNA: TGCAGTGCTAGATCCAGGGGTGGTTCCTACGAGCAGTACTTC. Its translation is CSARSRGGSYEQYF.